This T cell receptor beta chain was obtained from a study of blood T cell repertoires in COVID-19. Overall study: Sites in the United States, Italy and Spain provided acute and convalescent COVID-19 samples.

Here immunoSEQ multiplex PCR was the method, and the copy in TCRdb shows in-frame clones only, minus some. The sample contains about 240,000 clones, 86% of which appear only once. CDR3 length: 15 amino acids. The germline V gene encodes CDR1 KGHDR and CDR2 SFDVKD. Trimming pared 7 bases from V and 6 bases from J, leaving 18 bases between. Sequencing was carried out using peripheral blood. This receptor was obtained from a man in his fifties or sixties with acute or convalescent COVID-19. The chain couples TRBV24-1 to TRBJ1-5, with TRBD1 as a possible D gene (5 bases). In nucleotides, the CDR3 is TGTGCCACCAGCCCGGGGGGGGAGGGGACTCAGCCCCAGCATTTT. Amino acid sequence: CATSPGGEGTQPQHF.